The 25 T cell receptor beta chains below all came from one sample that was sequenced in a study of beta chain features in type 1 diabetes. The study reverse transcribed the entire isolated RNA, so it sequenced expressed TCRB transcripts. Only in-frame clones appear in the TCRdb table, and some are missing; sequencing was by immunoSEQ multiplex PCR. The sample includes 250,000 to 300,000 clones, 7.5% to 9.5% of them seen just once. Sample: central memory CD4+ T cells from blood. The receptors shown here come from a woman between 18 and 29 years old in good health.

The V gene is TRBV4-1, the J gene TRBJ1-4, with TRBD1 matching over 7 bases. Germline lookup yields CDR1 MGHRA and CDR2 YSYEKL. With 5 bases clipped from V and 6 bases from J, the junction kept 21 bases outside the gene matches. The CDR3 totals 19 residues. The CDR3 bases are TGCGCCAGCAGCATCGAGACAGGGACAGCCTCTGGCTCATATGAAAAACTGTTTTTT. This encodes CASSIETGTASGSYEKLFF.

This clone occurred a few times. The chain couples TRBV4-1 to TRBJ2-7; TRBD1 matches at 7 bases. V was clipped by 4 bases and J by 7 bases; unmatched bases: 7. CDR3 length: 13 amino acids. Germline V gives CDR1 MGHRA, CDR2 YSYEKL. The CDR3 DNA sequence: TGCGCCAGCAGCCTTAGACAGGGTTGGGAGCAGTACGTC. Amino acids: CASSLRQGWEQYV.

The rearrangement joins TRBV4-1 to TRBJ1-5; D remains unclear. Germline V gene data show CDR1 as MGHRA and CDR2 as YSYEKL. V was cut by 0 bases and J by 6 bases, with 9 bases left in between. The CDR3 length is 14 residues. CDR3 sequence (DNA): TGCGCCAGCAGCCAAGATGTAGTTCTTCAGCCCCAGCATTTT. This sequence encodes CASSQDVVLQPQHF.

This clone has only a few counts. Mismatch with germline at one junction end may stem from a read error. The J gene is TRBJ1-2, the V gene TRBV18; 8 nucleotides line up with TRBD1. The CDR3 length is 17 residues. Germline-derived CDR1 and CDR2 are KGHSH and LQKENI. The CDR3 reads CASSPRDRGVGYYGYTF. As DNA, the CDR3 is TGTGCCAGCTCACCACGAGACAGGGGAGTCGGCTACTACGGCTACACCTTC.

This clone was detected ten times or more. This chain uses TRBV5-6 with TRBJ2-3, with 7 bases matching TRBD1. The length of the CDR3 is 14 residues. Trimming removed 4 bases from V and 2 bases from J; junction bases left unmatched: 4. Germline lookup yields CDR1 SGHDT and CDR2 YYEEEE. CDR3: CASSRGTATDTQYF. The CDR3 coding sequence is TGTGCCAGCAGCCGTGGGACAGCCACAGATACGCAGTATTTT. The variable domain in full, with the rest retrieved from reference TRBV5-6 and TRBJ2-3, is DAGVTQSPTHLIKTRGQQVTLRCSPKSGHDTVSWYQQALGQGPQFIFQYYEEEERQRGNFPDRFSGHQFPNYSSELNVNALLLGDSALYLCASSRGTATDTQYFGPGTRLTVL.

The table lists this clone with a few counts. The chain couples TRBV5-1 to TRBJ1-3; D is undetermined. Trimming removed 3 bases at V and 0 bases at J, with 4 bases between. Germline-derived CDR1 and CDR2 are SGHRS and YFSETQ. The length of the CDR3 is 13 residues. The CDR3 sequence is CASSSTSGNTIYF. The CDR3 DNA sequence: TGCGCCAGCAGCTCCACCTCTGGAAACACCATATATTTT.

The chain is built from TRBV19 and TRBJ2-6; D unclear. The V end was cut by 5 bases, the J end by 0 bases, with 2 bases between. The CDR3 is 13 residues long. CDR1 LNHDA and CDR2 SQIVND come from the germline V gene (reference sequence). In nucleotides, the CDR3 is TGTGCCAGTAGTCTCTCTGGGGCCAACGTCCTGACTTTC. Amino acid sequence: CASSLSGANVLTF.

This clone occurred many times. The V call is TRBV7-2, the J call TRBJ2-1; a weak D match, TRBD2 (7 bases). CDR1 and CDR2 from the germline V gene are SGHTA and FQGNSA. The germline V and J ends were trimmed by 0 bases and 9 bases, with 18 bases remaining between them. The CDR3 covers 16 residues. CDR3 residues: CASSLATGRARGEQFF. The CDR3 region has the DNA TGTGCCAGCAGCTTAGCAACGGGGAGGGCCAGGGGTGAGCAGTTCTTC.

Only a few counts were recorded for this clone. The rearrangement links TRBV6-1 to TRBJ1-1, with D hard to call. V was cut by 6 bases and J by 1 base, with 9 bases left in between. Germline-derived CDR1 and CDR2 are MNHNS and SASEGT. This CDR3 is 13 amino acids long. DNA of the CDR3: TGTGCCAGCAGAGACACCCAGAACACTGAAGCTTTCTTT. It specifies CASRDTQNTEAFF.

J is TRBJ2-2 and V is TRBV11-3, with no clear D. The CDR3 spans 14 residues. Germline values: CDR1 SGHNT, CDR2 YENEEA. Deletions cut 6 bases from V and 4 bases from J, with 12 bases between. The CDR3 spells CASRVGPLTGELFF. The CDR3 nucleotides are TGTGCCAGCAGGGTAGGGCCTCTCACCGGGGAGCTGTTTTTT.

The chain employs TRBV9 and TRBJ2-3, with 8 bases fitting TRBD2. With V trimmed by 4 bases and J by 1 base, 14 bases remained unmatched. Germline V CDR1 and CDR2: SGDLS, YYNGEE. The CDR3 is 18 amino acids. In DNA form, the CDR3 reads TGTGCCAGCAGCACTAAACCTGGGACTAGTCTCGGCACAGATACGCAGTATTTT. This encodes CASSTKPGTSLGTDTQYF.

The rearrangement joins TRBV2 to TRBJ1-5; 7 bases match TRBD1. From germline, CDR1 is SNHLY and CDR2 FYNNEI. V dropped 6 bases and J dropped 5; count of bases not matched to a gene: 4. CDR3 size: 13 residues. This CDR3 reads CASRVDRDQPQHF. The CDR3 DNA is TGTGCCAGCAGGGTAGACAGGGATCAGCCCCAGCATTTT. Full variable domain (outside the CDR3, taken from reference TRBV2 and TRBJ1-5): EPEVTQTPSHQVTQMGQEVILRCVPISNHLYFYWYRQILGQKVEFLVSFYNNEISEKSEIFDDQFSVERPDGSNFTLKIRSTKLEDSAMYFCASRVDRDQPQHFGDGTRLSIL.

In this sample, this clone turned up a few times. At one of its ends the junction is not consistent with the germline gene, which may arise from a read error. V is TRBV4-2 and J is TRBJ2-1; D remains unclear. The CDR3 has 14 amino acids. Germline V CDR1 and CDR2: LGHNA, YNFKEQ. CDR3 amino acids: CASSQDRVHKEQFF. The CDR3 DNA is TGTGCCAGCAGCCAAGATAGGGTACACAAGGAGCAGTTCTTC.

The rearrangement links TRBV1 to TRBJ1-1; the D call TRBD1 from the table was never checked on the DNA. TRBV1 is a pseudogene. The CDR3 totals 11 residues. The CDR3 DNA reads as TGCACCAGCAGAATCGACAGTGAAGCTTTCTTT. Translated: CTSRIDSEAFF.

The chain is built from TRBV18 and TRBJ2-1; 7 bases align to TRBD1. The CDR3 contains 14 residues. The junction had 0 bases not matched to a gene; V was cut back by 3 bases and J by 1 base. CDR1 and CDR2 from the germline V gene are KGHSH and LQKENI. CDR3 coding DNA: TGTGCCAGCTCACCGACAGGGTCCTACAATGAGCAGTTCTTC. Translating it yields CASSPTGSYNEQFF.

This chain links TRBV18 with TRBJ2-2; D is unclear. The CDR3 sequence is 14 residues long. V was pared by 2 bases and J by 3 bases, with 7 bases between. Germline lookup yields CDR1 KGHSH and CDR2 LQKENI. The CDR3 DNA reads TGTGCCAGCTCACCAGGCACCTACACCGGGGAGCTGTTTTTT. Translated, it gives CASSPGTYTGELFF.

The chain joins TRBV28 to TRBJ1-2; D is possibly TRBD1 (5 bases). CDR3 length equals 15 residues. V dropped 6 bases and J dropped 2 bases, with 16 bases sitting between them. Germline V gene sequence: CDR1 MDHEN, CDR2 SYDVKM. CDR3 nucleotide sequence: TGTGCCAGCAGATCCGGGACGGACTTCAACTATGGCTACACCTTC. Encoded protein: CASRSGTDFNYGYTF.

The rearrangement joins TRBV5-6 to TRBJ2-7; 7 nucleotides line up with TRBD1. Germline CDR1 reads SGHDT; CDR2 reads YYEEEE. The CDR3 consists of 15 residues. Trimming took 4 bases from V and 4 from J; bases not matched to a gene: 11. CDR3 DNA: TGTGCCAGCAGCCCGACCTCGACAGGGCAATACGAGCAGTACTTC. This gives the protein CASSPTSTGQYEQYF.

This clone has a count of ten or more. The chain carries TRBV19 and TRBJ1-1, with a possible D match to TRBD1 (6 bases). The CDR3 runs to 14 residues. V was shortened by 6 bases and J by 1 base, with 12 bases between the two germline ends. The germline CDR1 and CDR2 sequences are LNHDA and SQIVND (reference sequence). The CDR3 nucleotides are TGTGCCAGTAGAAAAGACAGGAAGAACACTGAAGCTTTCTTT. Its protein product is CASRKDRKNTEAFF.

This clone appeared a few times. This rearrangement joins TRBV30 to TRBJ2-5; maybe TRBD2 (6 bases). CDR3 length: 13 amino acids. The V end was cut by 5 bases, the J end by 5 bases, with 15 bases between. The germline CDR1 and CDR2 sequences are GTSNPN and SVGIG (reference sequence). The CDR3 reads CAWEEGAWETQYF. The CDR3 bases are TGTGCCTGGGAGGAGGGTGCTTGGGAGACCCAGTACTTC.

The CDR3 sequence is CASTHSGNEQFF. The CDR3 DNA sequence: TGCGCCAGCACTCATTCTGGAAATGAGCAGTTCTTC. This chain links TRBV10-2 with TRBJ2-1; D is uncertain. Trimming pared 7 bases from V and 7 bases from J, leaving 11 bases between. This CDR3 contains 12 residues. Germline-derived CDR1 and CDR2 are WSHSY and SAAADI.

This clone occurred a few times. This chain links TRBV4-3 with TRBJ1-5; unclear D gene. The germline gives CDR1 LGHNA, CDR2 YSLEER. The CDR3 sequence is 16 residues long. The germline V and J ends were trimmed by 4 bases and 2 bases, with 15 bases remaining between them. The CDR3 region is CASSPIAGIGNQPQHF. CDR3 nucleotides: TGCGCCAGCAGCCCGATAGCGGGGATCGGCAATCAGCCCCAGCATTTT.

This sequence joins TRBV6-5 and TRBJ2-7, with D possibly matching TRBD2 (6 bases). Between the trimmed V and J ends, which lost 2 bases and 5 bases, there was a span of 19 bases. The germline V gene encodes CDR1 MNHEY and CDR2 SVGAGI. This CDR3 has 16 amino acids. CDR3 protein: CASSYGGLDGSDEQYV. The CDR3 DNA reads as TGTGCCAGCAGTTACGGAGGGCTAGACGGTTCGGACGAGCAGTACGTC.

This chain uses TRBV19 with TRBJ1-5; no clear D. Germline assignment: CDR1 LNHDA and CDR2 SQIVND (reference sequence). The CDR3 length is 13 residues. Trimming shortened V by 8 bases and J by 4 bases, and 12 bases separated the two germline ends. The CDR3 spells CASGPNANQPQHF. Written as DNA, the CDR3 is TGTGCCAGTGGTCCAAACGCTAATCAGCCCCAGCATTTT.

This clone has just a few counts. The chain carries TRBV2 and TRBJ1-1; D unresolved. The length of the CDR3 is 13 residues. Germline loops: CDR1 SNHLY, CDR2 FYNNEI. Trimming removed 3 bases at V and 1 base at J, with 6 bases between. For the CDR3, the DNA is TGTGCCAGCAGTGACGAGGCGAACACTGAAGCTTTCTTT. Its protein product is CASSDEANTEAFF.